This passage covers 21 T cell receptor beta chains from one sample sequenced in a study of shared clonotypes between healthy human individuals. The assay was immunoSEQ multiplex PCR, and TCRdb's table has in-frame clones only and misses some. The sample has around 2.1 million clones, nearly 97% seen once; the top ten hold around 0.13%. The sequenced sample was naive CD4+ T cells sorted from blood. This sample's subset: CD45RA+ positively selected. Receptors were obtained from a man younger than 35 in good health.

This clone was seen only once. The chain combines TRBV5-1 with TRBJ2-2; D may be TRBD1 (5 bases). Germline V CDR1 and CDR2: SGHRS, YFSETQ. The V end was cut by 0 bases, the J end by 6 bases, with 6 bases between. The CDR3 contains 13 residues. CDR3 sequence: CASSLGQPGELFF. CDR3 coding DNA: TGCGCCAGCAGCTTGGGACAGCCCGGGGAGCTGTTTTTT. The full variable domain, its missing parts supplied by reference TRBV5-1 and TRBJ2-2, is KAGVTQTPRYLIKTRGQQVTLSCSPISGHRSVSWYQQTPGQGLQFLFEYFSETQRNKGNFPGRFSGRQFSNSRSEMNVSTLELGDSALYLCASSLGQPGELFFGEGSRLTVL.

The chain is built from TRBV11-2 and TRBJ2-7; a weak D match, TRBD1 (6 bases). CDR3 length equals 13 residues. Germline assignment: CDR1 SGHAT and CDR2 FQNNGV. V shed 8 bases and J shed 4 bases, with 15 bases lying between them. CDR3 coding DNA: TGTGCCAGCTCCAGGGGTAGGGGGTACGAGCAGTACTTC. This sequence encodes CASSRGRGYEQYF.

This rearrangement joins TRBV10-3 to TRBJ1-4, with 8 bases lining up with TRBD1. This CDR3 spans 14 amino acids. The V segment lost 4 bases and the J segment 4 bases; nucleotides outside the gene matches: 2. Germline CDR1 ENHRY, CDR2 SYGVKD. CDR3 sequence: CAISGDRINEKLFF. The CDR3 bases are TGTGCCATCAGTGGGGACAGGATTAATGAAAAACTGTTTTTT.

The J gene is TRBJ2-1, the V gene TRBV7-9; possibly TRBD2 for D (5 bases). The CDR3 loop spans 14 amino acids. V was clipped by 5 bases and J by 0 bases, with 8 bases between them. Germline V gives CDR1 SEHNR, CDR2 FQNEAQ (reference sequence). The chain's CDR3 is CASSGSPSYNEQFF. CDR3 coding DNA: TGTGCCAGCAGCGGGAGCCCCTCCTACAATGAGCAGTTCTTC.

In the case of this clone: This same CDR3 is encoded by further DNA sequences in the sample. The V and J genes are TRBV7-2 and TRBJ1-3, with unresolved D. Trimming removed 1 base from V and 3 bases from J, with 4 bases in between. The CDR3 has 13 residues. CDR1 is SGHTA, CDR2 FQGNSA, per germline. In DNA, the CDR3 is TGTGCCAGCAGCTTAGGAGGTGGAAACACCATATATTTT. Amino acids: CASSLGGGNTIYF.

The chain links TRBV5-4 to TRBJ2-3; 11 nucleotides line up with TRBD2. The CDR3 has 19 residues. V shed 2 bases, J shed 4 bases, and the junction held 15 bases outside the gene matches. Germline CDR1 SGHNT, CDR2 YYREEE (reference sequence). CDR3: CASSLKPGLAALGADTQYF. DNA of the CDR3: TGTGCCAGCAGCTTAAAACCGGGACTAGCGGCCCTGGGGGCAGATACGCAGTATTTT.

With regard to this clone: Other DNA sequences from this sample encode an identical CDR3 as well. This chain links TRBV7-2 with TRBJ1-5; D ambiguous. Germline CDR1 is SGHTA and CDR2 is FQGNSA. V gave up 1 base and J gave up 6 bases, with 7 bases separating them. The CDR3 contains 13 residues. CDR3 amino acids: CASSLEWGQPQHF. The CDR3 DNA reads TGTGCCAGCAGCTTAGAATGGGGTCAGCCCCAGCATTTT.

The J gene is TRBJ1-1, the V gene TRBV10-2; no clear D. The CDR3 loop spans 16 amino acids. V lost 3 bases to trimming and J lost 0 bases, with 14 bases between them. From germline, CDR1 is WSHSY and CDR2 SAAADI. The DNA of the CDR3 is TGCGCCAGCAGTGACCCACCCCGGAGAATGAACACTGAAGCTTTCTTT. It specifies CASSDPPRRMNTEAFF.

V gene TRBV30 combines with J gene TRBJ1-1; 10 bases line up with TRBD1. The length of the CDR3 is 15 residues. Trimming at V came to 6 bases and at J to 4 bases, leaving 11 bases not matched to a gene. Germline values: CDR1 GTSNPN, CDR2 SVGIG (reference sequence). The DNA for the CDR3 is TGTGCCTGTTATAGACAGGGGGCCACATTCACTGAAGCTTTCTTT. Amino acids: CACYRQGATFTEAFF.

V gene TRBV5-1 combines with J gene TRBJ2-1, with 9 bases matching TRBD1. The CDR3 covers 15 residues. With 4 bases clipped from V and 3 bases from J, the junction kept 5 bases outside the gene matches. Germline CDR1 SGHRS, CDR2 YFSETQ. CDR3 DNA: TGCGCCAGCAGCCTCAGGACAGGGGTCTACAATGAGCAGTTCTTC. Encoded protein: CASSLRTGVYNEQFF.

This clone has just a few counts. The sample contains more than one DNA sequence encoding this CDR3. V gene TRBV5-1 combines with J gene TRBJ2-3, with TRBD1 identical over 8 bases. CDR1 and CDR2 (germline): SGHRS, YFSETQ. V lost 0 bases to trimming and J lost 5 bases; unmatched junction nucleotides: 2. CDR3 length: 14 residues. CDR3 nucleotides: TGCGCCAGCAGCTTGGGACAGGGGATAGATACGCAGTATTTT. It specifies CASSLGQGIDTQYF.

The chain has TRBV15 and TRBJ2-2; D may be TRBD2 (5 bases). The V gene's germline CDR1 is LNHNV and CDR2 YYDKDF (reference sequence). The V end was cut by 1 base, the J end by 1 base, with 7 bases between. The CDR3 consists of 15 residues. The CDR3 spells CATSRAGKNTGELFF. Written as DNA, the CDR3 is TGTGCCACCAGCAGAGCGGGAAAGAACACCGGGGAGCTGTTTTTT.

J is TRBJ2-3 and V is TRBV4-1; 12 nucleotides match TRBD2. J was trimmed by 6 bases and V by 3 bases; bases with no gene match: 7. CDR1 and CDR2 from the germline V gene are MGHRA and YSYEKL. The CDR3 sequence is 16 residues long. As DNA, the CDR3 is TGCGCCAGCAGCCACGCCCTAGCGGGGGGGCCGGATACGCAGTATTTT. Translated, it gives CASSHALAGGPDTQYF.

The chain couples TRBV5-4 to TRBJ2-1; D ambiguous. The CDR3 is 16 amino acids. The ends were cut back, 4 bases at V and 0 bases at J, with 14 bases in the middle. Germline V gives CDR1 SGHNT, CDR2 YYREEE (reference sequence). CDR3 amino acids: CASSRLIANSYNEQFF. The CDR3 DNA sequence: TGTGCCAGCAGCCGACTTATCGCCAACTCCTACAATGAGCAGTTCTTC.

J is TRBJ2-2 and V is TRBV27; 7 bases match TRBD1. Germline CDR1 and CDR2: MNHEY and SMNVEV (reference sequence). The V and J ends lost 2 bases and 2 bases, in that order; junction bases with no gene match: 5. The length of the CDR3 is 16 residues. CDR3 amino acids: CASSLGQDLNTGELFF. CDR3 nucleotides: TGTGCCAGCAGTTTAGGACAGGACCTAAACACCGGGGAGCTGTTTTTT.

This chain uses TRBV6-1 with TRBJ1-5; D unresolved. The CDR3 length is 17 residues. Germline V gives CDR1 MNHNS, CDR2 SASEGT. V dropped 1 base and J dropped 2 bases, with 15 bases sitting between them. The CDR3 bases are TGTGCCAGCAGTGAAGGACGAGCCGGACCCGGCAATCAGCCCCAGCATTTT. It codes for CASSEGRAGPGNQPQHF.

The chain is built from TRBV2 and TRBJ1-5, with TRBD1 as a possible D gene (6 bases). Germline V CDR1 and CDR2: SNHLY, FYNNEI. V was clipped by 5 bases and J by 4 bases, with 15 bases between them. This CDR3 contains 15 residues. Written as DNA, the CDR3 is TGTGCCAGCAGTCCAGGAAGCCAGGGGAATCAGCCCCAGCATTTT. It codes for CASSPGSQGNQPQHF.

CDR3: CASSEGPIGGYTF. Here the CDR3 DNA reads TGTGCCAGCAGTGAAGGGCCCATCGGTGGCTACACCTTC. The chain uses TRBV6-1 and TRBJ1-2, with D hard to call. Germline loops: CDR1 MNHNS, CDR2 SASEGT. V was clipped by 1 base and J by 7 bases, with 10 bases between them. The CDR3 totals 13 residues.

This clone was seen more than once but under ten times. The chain is built from TRBV6-1 and TRBJ1-6; weak D call: TRBD1 (6 bases). V was clipped by 1 base and J by 6 bases, with 13 bases between them. The germline gives CDR1 MNHNS, CDR2 SASEGT. The CDR3 runs 16 residues. The CDR3 spells CASSEGGAGSNSPLHF. As DNA, the CDR3 is TGTGCCAGCAGTGAAGGGGGGGCTGGAAGTAATTCACCCCTCCACTTT.

The chain recombines TRBV28 with TRBJ1-6; maybe TRBD1 (6 bases). V lost 2 bases and J lost 1, with 12 bases in between. This CDR3 spans 17 amino acids. The germline V gene has CDR1 MDHEN and CDR2 SYDVKM. Written as DNA, the CDR3 is TGTGCCAGCAGTTTAGGGGCAGGGGTGTCCTATAATTCACCCCTCCACTTT. Protein: CASSLGAGVSYNSPLHF. Together with reference TRBV28 and TRBJ1-6, the CDR3 gives the full variable domain: DVKVTQSSRYLVKRTGEKVFLECVQDMDHENMFWYRQDPGLGLRLIYFSYDVKMKEKGDIPEGYSVSREKKERFSLILESASTNQTSMYLCASSLGAGVSYNSPLHFGNGTRLTVT.

CDR3 bases: TGTGCCAGCAGCTTAGACAGTGTCCTCTATGGCTACACCTTC. Residues: CASSLDSVLYGYTF. This chain links TRBV11-3 with TRBJ1-2; D ambiguous. Germline assignment: CDR1 SGHNT and CDR2 YENEEA. V lost 0 bases to trimming and J lost 4 bases, with 9 bases between them. The CDR3 sequence is 14 residues long.